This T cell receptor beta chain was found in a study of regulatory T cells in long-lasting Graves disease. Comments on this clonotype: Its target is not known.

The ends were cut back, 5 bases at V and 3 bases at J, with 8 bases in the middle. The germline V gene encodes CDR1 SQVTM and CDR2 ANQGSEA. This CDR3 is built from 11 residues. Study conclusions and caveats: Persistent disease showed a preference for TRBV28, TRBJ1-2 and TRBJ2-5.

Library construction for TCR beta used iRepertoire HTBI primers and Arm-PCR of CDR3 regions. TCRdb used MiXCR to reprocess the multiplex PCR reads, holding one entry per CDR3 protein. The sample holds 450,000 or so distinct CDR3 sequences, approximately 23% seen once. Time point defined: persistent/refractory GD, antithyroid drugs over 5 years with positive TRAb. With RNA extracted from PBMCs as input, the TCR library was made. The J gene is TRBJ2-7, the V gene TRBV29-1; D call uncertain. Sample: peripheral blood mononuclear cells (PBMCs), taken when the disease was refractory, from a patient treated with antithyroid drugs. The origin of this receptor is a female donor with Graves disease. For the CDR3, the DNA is TGCAGCGTTAAATGGGTCTACGAGCAGTACTTC. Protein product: CSVKWVYEQYF.